Below are 5 T cell receptor beta chains sequenced from a single sample in a study of T cell repertoires in ileal Crohn's disease. TCRdb's table, derived via immunoSEQ multiplex PCR, lists solely in-frame clones and lacks some. This sample has more than 25,000 clones, with 80% found just once. What was sequenced was ileal tissue. The receptor set was obtained from an adult with Crohn's disease.

This clone was found once. The genes are TRBV6-5 and TRBJ2-7; 10 nucleotides match TRBD1. Germline loops: CDR1 MNHEY, CDR2 SVGAGI. The CDR3 has 14 amino acids. V lost 6 bases and J lost 3; bases outside the gene matches: 5. The CDR3 protein is CASSSTGGSYEQYF. The CDR3 DNA reads TGTGCCAGCAGCTCGACAGGGGGCAGCTACGAGCAGTACTTC.

The DNA for the CDR3 is TGTGCCAGCAGCTTAGCAGCCAGGGGCCTAAATCAGCCCCAGCATTTT. The encoded protein is CASSLAARGLNQPQHF. The chain uses TRBV7-2 and TRBJ1-5; D might be TRBD1 (6 bases). CDR3 size: 16 residues. The ends were cut back, 0 bases at V and 4 bases at J, with 13 bases in the middle. CDR1 and CDR2 (germline): SGHTA, FQGNSA.

This clone was found a few times. The CDR3 sequence: CAWSVTTGQPQHF. The DNA of the CDR3 is TGTGCCTGGAGTGTGACAACGGGGCAGCCCCAGCATTTT. The chain is built from TRBV30 and TRBJ1-5; D is unresolved. There are 13 residues in the CDR3. Germline values: CDR1 GTSNPN, CDR2 SVGIG (reference sequence). Trimming pared 0 bases from V and 7 bases from J, leaving 10 bases between. Full variable domain (missing parts from reference TRBV30 and TRBJ1-5): SQTIHQWPATLVQPVGSPLSLECTVEGTSNPNLYWYRQAAGRGLQLLFYSVGIGQISSEVPQNLSASRPQDRQFILSSKKLLLSDSGFYLCAWSVTTGQPQHFGDGTRLSIL.

The chain carries TRBV6-5 and TRBJ2-2; TRBD1 agrees at 8 bases. Germline V gene data show CDR1 as MNHEY and CDR2 as SVGAGI. Trimming took 7 bases from V and 4 from J; bases not matched to a gene: 5. CDR3 length: 14 amino acids. The CDR3 region is CASTQDRGTGELFF. CDR3 DNA sequence: TGTGCCAGCACCCAAGACAGGGGCACCGGGGAGCTGTTTTTT.

The chain couples TRBV5-1 to TRBJ1-2, with D perhaps TRBD1 (6 bases). CDR3 length: 13 amino acids. The germline V gene has CDR1 SGHRS and CDR2 YFSETQ. Trimming removed 2 bases at V and 6 bases at J, with 11 bases between. The CDR3 region has the DNA TGCGCCAGCAGCTTAGAGGGGGACAATGGCTACACCTTC. Translation gives CASSLEGDNGYTF.